What follows are 18 T cell receptor beta chains derived from one specimen sequenced in a study of shared clonotypes between healthy human individuals. Profiling relied on immunoSEQ multiplex PCR, and the TCRdb table lists in-frame clones only, not all of them. This table has about 2.3 million clones, just over 90% appearing once. Sequenced sample: naive CD4+ T cells from PBMCs. The subset is: CD45RA+ positively selected. These receptors originate from a man in his late teens or twenties in good health. Some clones in this sample may be carry-over from other donors' samples.

This chain connects TRBV11-2 to TRBJ2-2; D is perhaps TRBD2 (6 bases). Germline assignment: CDR1 SGHAT and CDR2 FQNNGV. The CDR3 is 16 amino acids. Trimming pared 1 base from V and 7 bases from J, leaving 16 bases between. CDR3 DNA: TGTGCCAGCAGCTTAGCCCGGGGGTTTGATGACGGGGAGCTGTTTTTT. Amino acid sequence: CASSLARGFDDGELFF.

V is TRBV9 and J is TRBJ2-3; D remains ambiguous. The CDR3 totals 14 residues. Germline CDR1 SGDLS, CDR2 YYNGEE. Trimming took off 2 bases at V and 4 bases at J, with 11 bases between the two ends. DNA for the CDR3: TGTGCCAGCAGCGTCGGGTATAGGGCAGATACGCAGTATTTT. This codes for CASSVGYRADTQYF.

To note about this clone: This sample also contains other DNA sequences that code for the same CDR3. The chain has TRBV6-5 and TRBJ1-3; D is perhaps TRBD1 (5 bases). CDR1 and CDR2 (germline): MNHEY, SVGAGI. This CDR3 spans 15 amino acids. V lost 3 bases and J 1 base, leaving 10 bases between the germline ends. For the CDR3, the DNA is TGTGCCAGCAGTTATGCAGGGAGTTCTGGAAACACCATATATTTT. Translating gives CASSYAGSSGNTIYF.

The table lists this clone with a few counts. The chain combines TRBV7-9 with TRBJ1-2; 7 bases align to TRBD1. CDR1 is SEHNR, CDR2 FQNEAQ, per germline (reference sequence). This CDR3 region has 16 residues. The ends lost 5 bases at V and 1 base at J; junction bases unmatched: 10. The DNA of the CDR3 is TGTGCCAGCAGCCCGCCTTGGGGACAGAATAACTATGGCTACACCTTC. Residues: CASSPPWGQNNYGYTF.

This rearrangement joins TRBV15 to TRBJ2-7, with TRBD1 matching over 7 bases. The CDR3 has 15 residues. Trimming took 3 bases from V and 3 from J; bases not matched to a gene: 8. Germline V CDR1 and CDR2: LNHNV, YYDKDF (reference sequence). This CDR3 is CATSSRQGAYYEQYF. The CDR3 DNA is TGTGCCACCAGCAGCAGACAGGGCGCTTACTACGAGCAGTACTTC. Full variable domain (outside the CDR3, taken from reference TRBV15 and TRBJ2-7): DAMVIQNPRYQVTQFGKPVTLSCSQTLNHNVMYWYQQKSSQAPKLLFHYYDKDFNNEADTPDNFQSRRPNTSFCFLDIRSPGLGDTAMYLCATSSRQGAYYEQYFGPGTRLTVT.

The V call is TRBV6-5, the J call TRBJ1-2; no clear D. The length of the CDR3 is 13 residues. Trimming left V 4 bases short and J 8 bases short, with 14 bases between. Germline CDR1 and CDR2: MNHEY and SVGAGI. The CDR3 sequence: CASSSNLSGGYTF. The DNA of the CDR3 is TGTGCCAGCAGTTCAAACCTGAGCGGCGGCTACACCTTC.

For this clone: The sample carries other DNA sequences with the same CDR3. The chain joins TRBV5-1 to TRBJ2-5; perhaps TRBD1 as D (6 bases). The CDR3 contains 14 residues. V lost 0 bases to trimming and J lost 3 bases, with 9 bases between them. The germline V gene encodes CDR1 SGHRS and CDR2 YFSETQ. This CDR3 reads CASSLEQGKETQYF. In nucleotides, the CDR3 is TGCGCCAGCAGCTTGGAACAGGGAAAAGAGACCCAGTACTTC.

This clone was observed a single time. The chain is built from TRBV5-1 and TRBJ2-5; tentatively, D is TRBD1 (6 bases). The CDR3 extends over 13 amino acids. CDR1 is SGHRS, CDR2 YFSETQ, per germline. Trimming pared 3 bases from V and 5 bases from J, leaving 11 bases between. CDR3 in DNA: TGCGCCAGCAGCTCCAGGGGAATGGAGACCCAGTACTTC. This translates into CASSSRGMETQYF. Combining the CDR3 with reference TRBV5-1 and TRBJ2-5 gives the whole variable domain KAGVTQTPRYLIKTRGQQVTLSCSPISGHRSVSWYQQTPGQGLQFLFEYFSETQRNKGNFPGRFSGRQFSNSRSEMNVSTLELGDSALYLCASSSRGMETQYFGPGTRLLVL.

This chain connects TRBV28 to TRBJ2-3; 11 bases line up with TRBD2. The germline CDR1 and CDR2 sequences are MDHEN and SYDVKM. This CDR3 region has 15 residues. V lost 6 bases to trimming and J lost 9 bases; unmatched junction nucleotides: 11. This CDR3 is CASSPRGASGRTQYF. The CDR3 DNA is TGTGCCAGCAGCCCCCGCGGGGCTAGCGGGAGGACGCAGTATTTT.

V is TRBV6-5 and J is TRBJ1-2; 7 nucleotides line up with TRBD1. Trimming at V came to 0 bases and at J to 6 bases, leaving 4 bases not matched to a gene. The germline V gene encodes CDR1 MNHEY and CDR2 SVGAGI. This CDR3 region has 14 residues. The CDR3 nucleotides read TGTGCCAGCAGTTACTCGGGGACAGTTCATGGCTACACCTTC. This gives the protein CASSYSGTVHGYTF.

V is TRBV7-9 and J is TRBJ1-1, with D possibly matching TRBD1 (5 bases). The CDR3 runs 13 residues. V lost 3 bases and J 3 bases, leaving 8 bases between the germline ends. In germline, CDR1 is SEHNR, CDR2 FQNEAQ (reference sequence). As DNA, the CDR3 is TGTGCCAGCAGCTTCAGGGCGGACACTGAAGCTTTCTTT. Its translation: CASSFRADTEAFF.

The rearrangement joins TRBV7-9 to TRBJ2-5, with 14 bases that match TRBD2. J was trimmed by 2 bases and V by 1 base; bases with no gene match: 3. The CDR3 contains 17 residues. The germline gives CDR1 SEHNR, CDR2 FQNEAQ (reference sequence). The CDR3, as DNA: TGTGCCAGCAGCTTAGGACTAGCGGGAGGGACGCAAGAGACCCAGTACTTC. Protein sequence: CASSLGLAGGTQETQYF.

This chain joins TRBV6-5 and TRBJ1-5; unclear D gene. V lost 6 bases and J lost 3, with 12 bases in between. The germline V gene has CDR1 MNHEY and CDR2 SVGAGI. The CDR3 length is 14 residues. The CDR3 DNA reads TGTGCCAGCAGGAGGCAGCATGACAATCAGCCCCAGCATTTT. This encodes CASRRQHDNQPQHF.

V gene TRBV28 combines with J gene TRBJ2-5, with D unclear. This CDR3 region has 13 residues. With 3 bases removed from V and 3 bases from J, the gap between germline ends came to 8 bases. Germline-derived CDR1 and CDR2 are MDHEN and SYDVKM. The CDR3 DNA follows: TGTGCCAGCAGTTTCGGTCGCGAAGAGACCCAGTACTTC. Encoded protein: CASSFGREETQYF. The full variable domain, in which reference TRBV28 and TRBJ2-5 provide the parts outside the CDR3, is DVKVTQSSRYLVKRTGEKVFLECVQDMDHENMFWYRQDPGLGLRLIYFSYDVKMKEKGDIPEGYSVSREKKERFSLILESASTNQTSMYLCASSFGREETQYFGPGTRLLVL.

The chain is built from TRBV30 and TRBJ2-7, with 16 bases aligning to TRBD2. This CDR3 is built from 18 residues. The germline gives CDR1 GTSNPN, CDR2 SVGIG (reference sequence). With 4 bases clipped from V and 0 bases from J, the junction kept 9 bases outside the gene matches. This CDR3 reads CAWKPGLAGGPSSYEQYF. For the CDR3, the DNA is TGTGCCTGGAAACCGGGACTAGCGGGAGGGCCGAGCTCCTACGAGCAGTACTTC.

V and J are TRBV15 and TRBJ2-2; 8 bases map to TRBD2. This CDR3 has 16 residues. Germline V CDR1 and CDR2: LNHNV, YYDKDF (reference sequence). V lost 4 bases, J lost 5 bases, and 9 bases stayed unmatched. The CDR3 protein is CATSKGLDRDTGELFF. CDR3 nucleotide sequence: TGTGCCACCAGCAAGGGACTAGATAGGGATACCGGGGAGCTGTTTTTT. The whole variable domain, filled in from reference TRBV15 and TRBJ2-2, reads DAMVIQNPRYQVTQFGKPVTLSCSQTLNHNVMYWYQQKSSQAPKLLFHYYDKDFNNEADTPDNFQSRRPNTSFCFLDIRSPGLGDTAMYLCATSKGLDRDTGELFFGEGSRLTVL.

This chain connects TRBV7-2 to TRBJ2-7; no clear D gene. Germline V gene lookup returns CDR1 SGHTA and CDR2 FQGNSA. The CDR3 totals 14 residues. V dropped 5 bases and J dropped 2 bases, with 13 bases sitting between them. As DNA, the CDR3 is TGTGCCAGCAGCAATGGACCACCACCCTACGAGCAGTACTTC. This sequence encodes CASSNGPPPYEQYF.

On this clone: Other DNA sequences in this sample translate to the same CDR3. This chain joins TRBV2 and TRBJ1-2; tentative D call: TRBD1 (6 bases). Deletions cut 6 bases from V and 1 base from J, with 6 bases between. The CDR3 spans 12 residues. Germline V gene data show CDR1 as SNHLY and CDR2 as FYNNEI. CDR3 amino acids: CASRQGNYGYTF. The CDR3 nucleotides are TGTGCCAGCAGACAGGGTAACTATGGCTACACCTTC.